The next 3 T cell receptor beta chains were all read from a single sample in a study of T cell changes during pregnancy in multiple sclerosis. Libraries were prepared by immunoSEQ multiplex PCR; TCRdb keeps only in-frame clonotypes and omits some of them. Of under 70,000 clones in the sample, around 90% were seen once. The material sequenced was CD4+ T cells from peripheral blood mononuclear cells, taken after pregnancy. These TCRs come from a female donor with multiple sclerosis, enrolled in a pregnancy study.

The chain employs TRBV2 and TRBJ2-2, with D unclear. V lost 0 bases and J 6 bases, leaving 5 bases between the germline ends. The length of the CDR3 is 13 residues. Germline V gene data show CDR1 as SNHLY and CDR2 as FYNNEI. DNA of the CDR3: TGTGCCAGCAGTGAAGCGCGGCCCGGGGAGCTGTTTTTT. Amino acid sequence: CASSEARPGELFF.

The J gene is TRBJ2-3, the V gene TRBV5-1; 9 positions agree with TRBD2. Trimming cost V 2 bases and J 3 bases; bases outside gene matches: 7. CDR1 SGHRS and CDR2 YFSETQ come from the germline V gene. This CDR3 is built from 16 residues. The CDR3 bases are TGCGCCAGCAGCTTCGGGGTAGCGGGAGTAACAGATACGCAGTATTTT. Its protein product is CASSFGVAGVTDTQYF.

The CDR3: CAITNYSPGRETQYF. For the CDR3, the DNA is TGTGCCATCACCAACTACTCACCCGGGAGGGAGACCCAGTACTTC. This chain links TRBV10-3 with TRBJ2-5; 7 bases map to TRBD2. CDR3 length: 15 amino acids. Germline V CDR1 and CDR2: ENHRY, SYGVKD. J gave up 5 bases and V 7 bases, and 13 bases lay outside the gene matches.